This entry is about one T cell receptor beta chain. What this receptor recognizes is not known. No base qualities exist here, and no much larger clone lies one base off it. The cohort was made up of roughly 670 healthy bone marrow donors. Cohort members were all nominally healthy when sampled, although unrecorded immune exposures were likely present. The donor tested CMV seronegative, placing the donor among the approximately 360 seronegative members of the cohort. A peripheral blood sample was provided by each donor, and peripheral blood mononuclear cells were used for TCR beta sequencing. The Qiagen DNeasy Blood Extraction Kit was used to extract genomic DNA from the blood cell samples. The sample belongs to a study of cytomegalovirus exposure and HLA in healthy donors (TCRdb year 2017). Regarding the study in general: According to an earlier analysis of 550 to 750 of the donors, about 180 million T cells yielded roughly 110 million unique TCR beta sequences and 276 Gb of sequence data. Alongside the repertoire data, information on donor age, sex, ethnicity and CMV serostatus was compiled. HLA typing covered class I and class II loci at four-digit resolution. Typing coverage differed by locus: A, B, C, DRB1 and DQB1 were typed in roughly 620-640 donors, DQA1 in 522, DPA1 in 600 to 610, and DPB1 in around 440. An earlier analysis of approximately 640 of the donors applied high-throughput TCR beta sequencing to assess whether each TCR beta V gene segment acted as functional or pseudogenic. About five DR-DQ haplotypes were treated as single units for association and clustering because of strong linkage in the cohort. An early release that covered several hundred HLA-typed donors contained about 300 gigabases of sequencing data and about 84 million unique TCR sequences. On average, around 240,000 unique TCR beta nucleotide sequences were sequenced per donor among more than 350 genotyped donors of the cohort, with 15% to 20% of those sequences being non-productive. The study was designed to test whether signatures of past pathogen exposure could be identified by cataloging public T cell receptors. All discovery cohort repertoires had been generated on a single sequencing platform. Of the roughly 420 genotyped donors, over 80% were placed in the genetic ancestry cluster associated with self-reported Caucasian donors. To study patterns of TCR occurrence, a later analysis re-analyzed previously published TCR beta repertoires from 650 to 750 donors and added high-resolution HLA genotyping. The later analysis used no new phenotypic data to find candidate immune exposures, relying instead on TCR beta sequences and their occurrence across donors. Using immunosequencing, the study profiled T cell repertoires from 666 subjects and related those repertoires to cytomegalovirus serostatus. A later genetic analysis used genome-wide SNP genotypes for about 65% of the roughly 700 donors, treating that subset as a discovery cohort. The study combined high-throughput TCR immunosequencing, statistical association of individual TCRs with disease status, and machine learning to predict cytomegalovirus infection status. Along with the roughly 670-subject first cohort, a separate validation cohort of over 90 different subjects was used. The research as a whole found: Immune exposure information for the cohort was limited to CMV serostatus. In both the original and validation cohorts, the classifier was reported to diagnose cytomegalovirus status with high specificity and sensitivity. In vitro tests confirmed that a few of the cytomegalovirus-associated TCR beta chains recognize cytomegalovirus antigens. Because counts were too low, 15 or so rarely observed V segments, including chromosome 9 orphons, were excluded from the earlier analysis of around 590 of the donors. When HLA alleles, especially DR and DQ, strongly co-occurred, TCR associations were difficult to assign to individual alleles. The authors suggested that the approach could potentially be extended to other disease states and immunological phenotypes. In the study, around 160 TCR beta chains were listed as associated with cytomegalovirus. In a later analysis, HLA-associated TCR beta chains showed more clonal expansion and lower generation probabilities than non-associated chains that were equally common. Because HLA typing was missing for some donors at each locus, association tests included only the typed subset. A later genetic analysis associated a missense DCLRE1C variant with V-gene and J-gene trimming of TCR beta chains, and an independent cohort replicated the association. A further reported finding was that TCR beta sequences accurately predicted the HLA-A and HLA-B alleles for most subjects in the first cohort. In a later analysis, most CMV-associated TCR beta chains were found to appear HLA-restricted, with HLA associations seemingly driven largely by CMV exposure. While some public TCRs were present in many individuals, most TCR sequences turned up only very rarely across donors. Because the 87-base-pair reads could not distinguish some IMGT-functional V segments, including TRBV6-2 and TRBV6-3, those segments were excluded. In this cohort, only TCR beta chains were sequenced, and detectable features were limited by the absence of alpha or paired-chain data. Linkage disequilibrium might explain the correlated functional status among segregating V segments, but an unknown experimental factor could not be excluded. Compared with the approximately 720-donor mean, donors in an Asian-associated ancestry cluster had fewer N-insertions in productive TCRs, according to a later genetic analysis. A later analysis associated about 17,000 TCR beta sequences with specific HLA alleles at a false discovery rate of 0.05. According to a later analysis, TCR association rates differed among HLA loci, with DRB1 alleles showing the most associated TCRs and HLA-C alleles showing the fewest. In an earlier analysis of approximately 590 of the donors, most TCR beta V segments were observed in productive rearrangements about 90% or about 30% of the time, broadly matching IMGT annotations. The sequencing pipeline was judged likely to have produced a cluster of highly shared sequence variants as a technical artifact. Sequencing depth was assumed to be roughly uniform across donors in the presence/absence analyses, though that assumption may not hold. A later analysis reported that several top co-occurrence clusters appeared linked to parvovirus B19, influenza, CMV and Epstein-Barr virus.

In the germline V gene (reference sequence), CDR1 corresponds to SGHKS and CDR2 to YYEKEE. Trimming leaves V shorter by 2 bases and J shorter by 4 bases, with the junction holding 14 bases beyond the gene matches. Taken from cysteine to phenylalanine, the CDR3 has 17 residues. Kept here is only the CDR3 DNA, which spans 51 bases and is read in frame from base 1. Libraries were constructed by the immunoSEQ multiplex PCR assay. A mixture of 60 forward primers for TCR Vbeta segments and 13 reverse primers for TCR Jbeta segments was used in the multiplex PCR. A multiplex PCR assay on genomic DNA amplified the CDR3 region of rearranged TCR beta genes. Amplified TCR beta libraries were sequenced as 87-base-pair reads on the Illumina HiSeq System. On the study's bioinformatics: Across the 640 or so repertoires, a later analysis counted roughly 77 million unique TCR beta chains, roughly 11 million of which were shared by at least two donors. A nearest-neighbor algorithm error-corrected the raw reads and collapsed the reads into unique sequences, merging closely related sequences to remove PCR and sequencing errors. Alignment of CDR3 sequences to IMGT reference sequences was used to assign V, D and J gene segments. For a sequence to be retained, at least a six-nucleotide match to both a V gene segment and a J gene segment was required. Rearrangements were classified as productive when the CDR3 lacked stop codons and remained in frame with V and J, and all other rearrangements were classified as non-productive. Following IMGT convention, CDR3 was defined as the stretch from the second conserved V-encoded cysteine up to the conserved J-encoded phenylalanine. In an earlier analysis of 500 to 650 of the donors, sequences lacking an unambiguous match to a single V gene segment were excluded. An earlier analysis of a few hundred of the donors classified V segments as functional when productive rearrangements were above 56.7% and as segregating when the standard deviation between donors was above 5%. To diagnose cytomegalovirus status from the catalog of TCR beta chain sequences, a statistical classification framework was built. In a later analysis, V and J genes were assigned by comparing TCR nucleotide sequences against IMGT/GENE-DB human TR gene sequences. In a later analysis, CDR3 sequences and most-parsimonious VDJ recombination scenarios were assigned using the TCRdist pipeline. In a later analysis, each TCR beta chain was defined by its CDR3 amino acid sequence together with its V-gene family, and reads without a unique V-gene family were excluded. To address suspected cross-contamination and a sequencing artifact, a later analysis removed 592 highly shared, low-generation-probability nucleotide sequences. For each public chain, a later analysis derived a clonal expansion index from normalized ranks of inferred template counts within each repertoire. In a later analysis, generation probabilities were computed using a VDJ recombination model fitted to out-of-frame rearrangements, and the results were checked against IGoR. In a later analysis, hypergeometric tests were used to score TCR-TCR, TCR-HLA and TCR-CMV co-occurrence, with a repertoire-size bias correction applied to TCR pairs. False discovery rates were estimated in a later analysis by permuting HLA or CMV assignments 20 times. A later analysis grouped co-occurring TCRs with DBSCAN, adding TCRdist sequence similarity when clustering within HLA-allele-positive subsets. Repertoires with fewer than 30,000 or more than 120,000 public chains were left out of co-occurrence clustering, as were a few repertoires with anomalous nucleotide sharing. TCRdb provides this immuneACCESS table in a form limited to in-frame rearrangements. Some clones are lacking; in checked studies, under half of them reflect an unresolved V gene, and why the rest are absent is not known. V and J calls and clone size are those listed in that table; D and trimming were worked out from the DNA. This sample has over 150,000 clones in its table, and 75% to 85% of those were observed once. The ten largest clones add up to about 12% of the sample.

Sequencing was carried out using PBMCs. This sequence uses TRBV5-5 and TRBJ1-1, and 7 bases in between align with TRBD1. This TCR came from a woman aged 50 to 60 in good health and CMV-seronegative. The CDR3: CASSFWAGGSFGTEAFF. The sequenced DNA is TGTGCCAGCAGCTTTTGGGCAGGGGGTTCGTTCGGCACTGAAGCTTTCTTT. Outside the CDR3, residues come from the reference TRBV5-5 and TRBJ1-1 proteins, so the full variable domain is: DAGVTQSPTHLIKTRGQQVTLRCSPISGHKSVSWYQQVLGQGPQFIFQYYEKEERGRGNFPDRFSARQFPNYSSELNVNALLLGDSALYLCASSFWAGGSFGTEAFFGQGTRLTVV.